This entry lists 18 T cell receptor beta chains sequenced from one sample in a study of regulatory T cells in long-lasting Graves disease. According to the study, TCR beta libraries were built with iRepertoire HTBI primers and CDR3-region Arm-PCR. A single record per CDR3 protein comes from TCRdb applying MiXCR to the multiplex PCR reads. The sample gives under 450,000 distinct CDR3 sequences, about 11% of which show up once; approximately 20% is in the top ten. Time point of the sample: newly diagnosed GD, antithyroid drugs for less than 3 months. PBMC RNA served as the TCR library source. The sample was also reused in another study, on T cells in Graves' hyperthyroidism and ophthalmopathy.

The sample here was peripheral blood mononuclear cells (PBMCs), taken at new diagnosis, from a patient treated with antithyroid drugs. These receptor sequences come from a woman between 18 and 30 years old with Graves disease.

This clonotype occurred many times. The rearrangement links TRBV25-1 to TRBJ2-5, with 10 bases matching TRBD2. Germline CDR1 reads MGHDK; CDR2 reads SYGVNS. The CDR3 runs to 13 residues. J gave up 3 bases and V 9 bases, and 4 bases lay outside the gene matches. CDR3 loop: CASRSGGEETQYF. CDR3 sequence (DNA): TGTGCCAGTAGGAGCGGGGGGGAAGAGACCCAGTACTTC.

This chain links TRBV5-1 with TRBJ1-2, with TRBD1 matching 10 bases. The germline V gene encodes CDR1 SGHRS and CDR2 YFSETQ. Trimming at V came to 3 bases and at J to 8 bases, leaving 7 bases not matched to a gene. CDR3 size: 14 residues. CDR3 in amino acids: CASSWTGTGEGYTF. The CDR3 DNA sequence: TGCGCCAGCAGCTGGACCGGGACAGGGGAAGGCTACACCTTC.

Only a few counts were recorded for this clonotype. The CDR3 DNA sequence: TGTGCCAGCAGTTTAGACTTAATGTCCCTCCACTTT. It codes for CASSLDLMSLHF. The V gene is TRBV12-3 or TRBV12-4, the J gene TRBJ1-6; D remains ambiguous. CDR3 length equals 12 residues. Trimming left V 1 base short and J 14 bases short, with 9 bases between.

This clonotype was found many times. The chain employs TRBV28 and TRBJ2-6; D might be TRBD2 (5 bases). The V gene's germline CDR1 is MDHEN and CDR2 SYDVKM. Trimming shortened V by 2 bases and J by 2 bases, and 7 bases separated the two germline ends. This CDR3 is 15 amino acids long. CDR3 coding DNA: TGTGCCAGCAGTTTAGAGGGAGCTGGGGCCAACGTCCTGACTTTC. It codes for CASSLEGAGANVLTF.

This clonotype occurred many times. The chain recombines TRBV29-1 with TRBJ2-7, with D perhaps matching TRBD1 (6 bases). CDR3 length: 15 amino acids. Between the trimmed V and J ends, which lost 4 bases and 7 bases, there was a span of 23 bases. Germline V gives CDR1 SQVTM, CDR2 ANQGSEA. DNA of the CDR3: TGCAGCGTTGGTAAGGGGGAGCCTAACGATCGGGAGCAGTACTTC. Amino acid sequence: CSVGKGEPNDREQYF.

The chain recombines TRBV10-3 with TRBJ1-1; D might be TRBD1 (5 bases). Per germline, CDR1 ENHRY and CDR2 SYGVKD. This CDR3 contains 13 residues. Trimming cost V 6 bases and J 2 bases, with 10 bases left between them. This CDR3 is CAIRDGTNTEAFF. The DNA for the CDR3 is TGTGCCATCAGGGACGGGACCAACACTGAAGCTTTCTTT.

This clonotype has only a few counts. This chain uses TRBV4-1 with TRBJ2-3; weak D call: TRBD2 (5 bases). The CDR3 is made up of 15 amino acids. The germline V gene has CDR1 MGHRA and CDR2 YSYEKL. Trimming removed 2 bases from V and 5 bases from J, with 14 bases in between. The CDR3 loop is CASSQPGLLRDTQYF. The CDR3 DNA sequence: TGCGCCAGCAGCCAACCTGGACTTTTGAGAGATACGCAGTATTTT.

V gene TRBV5-6 combines with J gene TRBJ1-2; TRBD1 is a possible D gene (5 bases). V dropped 4 bases and J dropped 8 bases, with 24 bases sitting between them. Per the germline V gene, CDR1 is SGHDT and CDR2 is YYEEEE. The CDR3 spans 16 residues. The CDR3 reads CASSVRVLLRDGGYTF. For the CDR3, the DNA is TGTGCCAGCAGCGTTAGAGTACTTCTTAGGGACGGAGGCTACACCTTC.

At least ten counts were recorded for this clonotype. The chain uses TRBV30 and TRBJ2-3, with D uncertain. V dropped 6 bases and J dropped 6 bases, with 7 bases sitting between them. CDR3 length equals 10 residues. From germline, CDR1 is GTSNPN and CDR2 SVGIG (reference sequence). Written as DNA, the CDR3 is TGTGCCTGCGAAGGTGATACGCAGTATTTT. Translating it yields CACEGDTQYF.

This sequence joins TRBV24-1 and TRBJ2-7; 7 nucleotides line up with TRBD2. The CDR3 consists of 15 residues. The germline V gene encodes CDR1 KGHDR and CDR2 SFDVKD. Trimming at V came to 6 bases and at J to 7 bases, leaving 14 bases not matched to a gene. CDR3 nucleotides: TGTGCCACCAGTTCATGTACGGGAGGTCGAGCTGAGCAGTACTTC. Translating gives CATSSCTGGRAEQYF.

This chain joins TRBV20-1 and TRBJ2-7; D call uncertain. The V end lost 2 bases, the J end lost 4 bases, and 9 bases lay between the germline ends. Per germline, CDR1 DFQATT and CDR2 SNEGSKA (reference sequence). The CDR3 has 12 amino acids. Here the CDR3 reads CSARLNGYEQYF. The CDR3 DNA reads TGCAGTGCTAGACTGAATGGTTACGAGCAGTACTTC.

This clonotype has at least ten counts. J is TRBJ1-4 and V is TRBV12-3 or TRBV12-4, with D possibly being TRBD1 (5 bases). Trimming took 1 base from V and 2 from J, leaving 11 bases between them. The CDR3 spans 16 residues. This chain's CDR3 is CASSLEGLGTNEKLFF. For the CDR3, the DNA is TGTGCCAGCAGTTTAGAGGGACTCGGGACTAATGAAAAACTGTTTTTT.

CDR3 nucleotides: TGTGCCAGCAGCTTAAACCCGACTAGCGGGGGGAAGGAGACCCAGTACTTC. Its protein product is CASSLNPTSGGKETQYF. This sequence joins TRBV7-3 and TRBJ2-5; 13 bases map to TRBD2. Germline loops: CDR1 SGHTA, CDR2 FQGTGA. The CDR3 is made up of 17 amino acids. V shed 1 base and J 5 bases; nucleotides not matched to a gene: 7.

At least ten counts were recorded for this clonotype. CDR3 sequence reads: CATRRGGASGYTF. The CDR3 DNA reads TGTGCCACCAGGCGTGGGGGCGCGAGTGGCTACACCTTC. The chain combines TRBV6-1 with TRBJ1-2, with D possibly matching TRBD1 (6 bases). V was pared by 10 bases and J by 7 bases, with 19 bases between. The CDR3 has 13 residues. Germline-derived CDR1 and CDR2 are MNHNS and SASEGT.

This clonotype turned up a few times. V and J are TRBV15 and TRBJ2-3; D is possibly TRBD1 or TRBD2 (5 bases each). The V and J ends lost 2 bases and 0 bases respectively, with 18 bases between them. Germline V lookup: CDR1 LNHNV, CDR2 YYDKDF (reference sequence). The CDR3 runs 18 residues. The CDR3 region is CATSRTTLGTRSTDTQYF. In DNA, the CDR3 is TGTGCCACCAGCAGAACTACCTTAGGGACCAGAAGCACAGATACGCAGTATTTT. The complete variable domain, with remaining parts taken from reference TRBV15 and TRBJ2-3, reads DAMVIQNPRYQVTQFGKPVTLSCSQTLNHNVMYWYQQKSSQAPKLLFHYYDKDFNNEADTPDNFQSRRPNTSFCFLDIRSPGLGDTAMYLCATSRTTLGTRSTDTQYFGPGTRLTVL.

This clonotype was counted many times. V gene TRBV20-1 combines with J gene TRBJ2-3; 10 bases match TRBD2. The V and J ends lost 6 bases and 5 bases, in that order; junction bases with no gene match: 8. CDR1 is DFQATT, CDR2 SNEGSKA, per germline (reference sequence). This CDR3 comprises 14 residues. This chain's CDR3 is CSALSGREKDTQYF. As DNA, the CDR3 is TGCAGTGCCCTGAGCGGGAGGGAGAAAGATACGCAGTATTTT.

This clonotype was observed at least ten times. The V gene is TRBV7-8, the J gene TRBJ2-7; D gene uncertain. V lost 1 base to trimming and J lost 7 bases, with 11 bases between them. Germline loops: CDR1 SGHVS, CDR2 FQNEAQ. CDR3 length: 13 amino acids. The CDR3 nucleotides read TGTGCCAGCAGCTTAGAACGGTCAATAGAGCAGTACGTC. Translating gives CASSLERSIEQYV.

This clonotype was observed many times. The chain has TRBV6-4 and TRBJ1-1, with 11 bases lining up with TRBD1. CDR1 is MRHNA and CDR2 is SNTAGT in the germline V gene. There are 15 residues in the CDR3. Losses at the gene ends were 0 bases for V and 4 bases for J; bases not matched to a gene: 1. The CDR3 DNA is TGTGCCAGCAGTGACTCCGGGACAGGGGGCACTGAAGCTTTCTTT. Protein product: CASSDSGTGGTEAFF.